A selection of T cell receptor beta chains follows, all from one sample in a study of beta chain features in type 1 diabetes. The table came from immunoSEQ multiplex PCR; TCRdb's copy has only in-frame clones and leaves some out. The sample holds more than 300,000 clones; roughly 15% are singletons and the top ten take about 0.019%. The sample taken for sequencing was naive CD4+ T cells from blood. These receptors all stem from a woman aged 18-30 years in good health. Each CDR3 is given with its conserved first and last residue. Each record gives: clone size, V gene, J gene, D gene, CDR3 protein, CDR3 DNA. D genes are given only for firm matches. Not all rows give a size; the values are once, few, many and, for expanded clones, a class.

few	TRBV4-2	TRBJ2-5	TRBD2	CASSQGVSYSGSRTETQYF	TGTGCCAGCAGCCAAGGAGTATCCTATAGCGGGAGCCGGACAGAGACCCAGTACTTC
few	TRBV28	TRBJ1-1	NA	CASSSRGRPNTEAFF	TGTGCCAGCAGTTCCCGTGGGCGCCCGAACACTGAAGCTTTCTTT
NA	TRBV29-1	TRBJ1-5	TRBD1	CSARTGWNQPQHF	TGCAGCGCTCGGACAGGGTGGAATCAGCCCCAGCATTTT
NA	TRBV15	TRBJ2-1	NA	CATSRGRDEQFF	TGTGCCACCAGCAGAGGGAGGGATGAGCAGTTCTTC
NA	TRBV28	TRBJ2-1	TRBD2	CASKVLAGVYEQFF	TGTGCCAGCAAAGTCCTAGCGGGAGTTTATGAGCAGTTCTTC
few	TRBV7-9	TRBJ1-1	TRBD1	CASSHRDSEAFF	TGTGCCAGCAGCCACCGGGACAGTGAAGCTTTCTTT
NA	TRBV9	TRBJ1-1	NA	CASSVAQGQSTEAFF	TGTGCCAGCAGCGTAGCTCAGGGGCAGAGCACTGAAGCTTTCTTT
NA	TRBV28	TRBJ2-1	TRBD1	CASRHPGQTYNEQFF	TGTGCCAGCAGGCATCCGGGACAGACATACAATGAGCAGTTCTTC
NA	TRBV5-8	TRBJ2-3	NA	CASSLDRVGDTQYF	TGTGCCAGCAGCTTGGACAGGGTTGGAGATACGCAGTATTTT
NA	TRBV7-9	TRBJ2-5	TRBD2	CASSSLAGPQETQYF	TGTGCCAGCAGCTCCCTAGCGGGGCCTCAAGAGACCCAGTACTTC